The 21 T cell receptor beta chains below come from one sample, sequenced in a study of blood T cells in healthy people across ages. A second roughly 7 to 11 cycle PCR used barcoded and J-beta primers. TCRdb independently ran MiXCR on the 5' RACE reads; one entry per CDR3 protein. Among hundreds of thousands of distinct CDR3 sequences listed, about 44% were seen once. The sequenced sample was blood. The origin of the receptors is a young man in good health.

This chain links TRBV7-6 with TRBJ2-7; D is uncertain. V lost 0 bases and J 2 bases, leaving 11 bases between the germline ends. CDR1 SGHVS and CDR2 FNYEAQ come from the germline V gene. This CDR3 contains 15 residues. CDR3 bases: TGTGCCAGCAGCTTAGCGGATTCCGGCCCCTACGAGCAGTACTTC. It encodes CASSLADSGPYEQYF. Together with reference TRBV7-6 and TRBJ2-7, the CDR3 gives the full variable domain: GAGVSQSPRYKVTKRGQDVALRCDPISGHVSLYWYRQALGQGPEFLTYFNYEAQQDKSGLPNDRFSAERPEGSISTLTIQRTEQRDSAMYRCASSLADSGPYEQYFGPGTRLTVT.

This chain connects TRBV27 to TRBJ1-1, with TRBD1 matching 7 bases. This CDR3 is built from 14 residues. Per the germline V gene, CDR1 is MNHEY and CDR2 is SMNVEV (reference sequence). The J segment lost 1 base and the V segment lost 5 bases, leaving 4 bases of the junction unmatched. DNA of the CDR3: TGTGCCAGCAGTACACAGGGGCGGAACACTGAAGCTTTCTTT. Translated: CASSTQGRNTEAFF.

The chain carries TRBV20-1 and TRBJ2-7, with TRBD2 matching 8 bases. Germline V lookup: CDR1 DFQATT, CDR2 SNEGSKA (reference sequence). CDR3 length equals 17 residues. V shed 1 base and J 0 bases; nucleotides not matched to a gene: 11. The CDR3 DNA reads TGCAGTGCTAGAGGCGAGGGATTAGCGGGACACTCCTACGAGCAGTACTTC. Its translation: CSARGEGLAGHSYEQYF.

CDR3 DNA: TGTGCCAGTGGAGGAGAGACTAGCGGGAGTAATGAGCAGTTCTTC. Encoded protein: CASGGETSGSNEQFF. The rearrangement uses TRBV6-1 and TRBJ2-1; 12 positions agree with TRBD2. This CDR3 is built from 15 residues. V was clipped by 9 bases and J by 7 bases; unmatched bases: 10. Germline CDR1 reads MNHNS; CDR2 reads SASEGT.

CDR3 coding DNA: TGTGCCAGCAGTGAGCAAGGGGGGGACTATGGCTACACCTTC. Its translation: CASSEQGGDYGYTF. This chain connects TRBV2 to TRBJ1-2; D may be TRBD1 (6 bases). This CDR3 region has 14 residues. Trimming took 3 bases from V and 3 from J, leaving 11 bases between them. Germline CDR1 SNHLY, CDR2 FYNNEI. Combining the CDR3 with reference TRBV2 and TRBJ1-2 gives the whole variable domain EPEVTQTPSHQVTQMGQEVILRCVPISNHLYFYWYRQILGQKVEFLVSFYNNEISEKSEIFDDQFSVERPDGSNFTLKIRSTKLEDSAMYFCASSEQGGDYGYTFGSGTRLTVV.

The sample holds many counts of this clonotype. The CDR3 loop is CASSPQGENQPQHF. The CDR3 DNA reads as TGTGCCAGCTCACCACAGGGGGAGAATCAGCCCCAGCATTTT. The chain couples TRBV18 to TRBJ1-5; D possibly corresponds to TRBD1 (6 bases). CDR1 and CDR2 (germline): KGHSH, LQKENI. The CDR3 spans 14 residues. V dropped 1 base and J dropped 4 bases, with 8 bases sitting between them.

Turning to this clonotype: This clone may be a read error of a much larger clone one base away. V is TRBV12-3 or TRBV12-4 and J is TRBJ2-1; TRBD1 agrees at 8 bases. This CDR3 has 20 amino acids. The CDR3 sequence is CATSPGRTGLVFERFNGQFF. The DNA of the CDR3 is TGTGCCACCTCCCCCGGAAGGACAGGGTTGGTCTTCGAACGATTCAATGGGCAGTTCTTC.

This sequence joins TRBV3-1 and TRBJ2-1, with 10 bases identical to TRBD2. CDR1 is LGHDT, CDR2 YNNKEL, per germline (reference sequence). This CDR3 comprises 18 residues. V lost 0 bases and J lost 8; bases outside the gene matches: 13. CDR3 amino acids: CASSQDLLLAGVMDEQFF. The CDR3 DNA reads as TGTGCCAGCAGCCAAGATTTATTGCTAGCGGGGGTAATGGATGAGCAGTTCTTC.

The chain combines TRBV5-1 with TRBJ2-2, with D possibly TRBD1 on 5 matching bases. The ends were cut back, 6 bases at V and 4 bases at J, with 13 bases in the middle. The V gene's germline CDR1 is SGHRS and CDR2 YFSETQ. The CDR3 is 14 amino acids. CDR3 in amino acids: CASTPGLRTGELFF. CDR3 coding DNA: TGCGCCAGCACCCCAGGGCTGCGCACCGGGGAGCTGTTTTTT. Filled out from reference TRBV5-1 and TRBJ2-2, the complete variable domain reads KAGVTQTPRYLIKTRGQQVTLSCSPISGHRSVSWYQQTPGQGLQFLFEYFSETQRNKGNFPGRFSGRQFSNSRSEMNVSTLELGDSALYLCASTPGLRTGELFFGEGSRLTVL.

CDR3 sequence: CASSLAGTSGGYEQYF. In DNA form, the CDR3 reads TGTGCCAGCAGCTTGGCCGGAACTAGCGGGGGGTACGAGCAGTACTTC. This chain joins TRBV5-4 and TRBJ2-7; 12 nucleotides line up with TRBD2. With 0 bases clipped from V and 4 bases from J, the junction kept 5 bases outside the gene matches. CDR1 and CDR2 from the germline V gene are SGHNT and YYREEE (reference sequence). The CDR3 contains 16 residues. The full variable domain, in which reference TRBV5-4 and TRBJ2-7 provide the parts outside the CDR3, is ETGVTQSPTHLIKTRGQQVTLRCSSQSGHNTVSWYQQALGQGPQFIFQYYREEENGRGNFPPRFSGLQFPNYSSELNVNALELDDSALYLCASSLAGTSGGYEQYFGPGTRLTVT.

As for this clonotype: The junction departs from germline at one end; a sequencing error may be responsible. V and J are TRBV12-3 or TRBV12-4 and TRBJ2-3; D ambiguous. The CDR3 totals 15 residues. CDR3 nucleotide sequence: TGTGCCAGCAGTTTGGCTAGAGTTAGCACAGATGCGCAGTATTTT. Amino acids: CASSLARVSTDAQYF.

The chain is built from TRBV4-1 and TRBJ1-5, with 8 bases identical to TRBD1. In germline, CDR1 is MGHRA, CDR2 YSYEKL. V was pared by 2 bases and J by 2 bases, with 5 bases of the junction left unmatched. The CDR3 contains 16 residues. This CDR3 reads CASSQYGTGGNQPQHF. For the CDR3, the DNA is TGCGCCAGCAGCCAATACGGGACAGGAGGCAATCAGCCCCAGCATTTT.

The rearrangement joins TRBV28 to TRBJ2-1; D may correspond to TRBD1 or TRBD2 (5 bases each). The CDR3 has 13 amino acids. Germline CDR1 and CDR2: MDHEN and SYDVKM. Trimming took 10 bases from V and 8 from J, leaving 18 bases between them. CDR3 region: CATTSLGVHEQFF. The DNA of the CDR3 is TGTGCCACCACCTCCCTGGGGGTCCATGAGCAGTTCTTC.

The V and J genes are TRBV27 and TRBJ2-5, with 11 bases lining up with TRBD1. Trimming removed 5 bases from V and 2 bases from J; junction bases left unmatched: 7. Germline V gives CDR1 MNHEY, CDR2 SMNVEV (reference sequence). The CDR3 runs 16 residues. The CDR3 is CASSPLRDRGQETQYF. CDR3 DNA sequence: TGTGCCAGCAGTCCTCTCCGGGACAGGGGGCAAGAGACCCAGTACTTC.

The chain uses TRBV4-2 and TRBJ2-3; D perhaps matches TRBD2 (5 bases). Looked up from germline, CDR1 is LGHNA and CDR2 is YNFKEQ. Between the trimmed V and J ends, which lost 0 bases and 0 bases, there was a span of 13 bases. The CDR3 sequence is 17 residues long. CDR3 protein: CASSQDPTSGSTDTQYF. The CDR3 nucleotides are TGTGCCAGCAGCCAAGACCCCACTAGTGGGAGCACAGATACGCAGTATTTT.

This clonotype was seen a few times. The chain combines TRBV5-1 with TRBJ2-2, with 11 bases lining up with TRBD2. The CDR3 has 16 residues. J lost 3 bases, V lost 5 bases, and 6 bases had no gene match. Germline values: CDR1 SGHRS, CDR2 YFSETQ. The CDR3 sequence: CASRPLAGAHTGELFF. For the CDR3, the DNA is TGCGCCAGCAGACCACTAGCGGGGGCCCACACCGGGGAGCTGTTTTTT. The variable domain in full, completed from reference TRBV5-1 and TRBJ2-2, reads KAGVTQTPRYLIKTRGQQVTLSCSPISGHRSVSWYQQTPGQGLQFLFEYFSETQRNKGNFPGRFSGRQFSNSRSEMNVSTLELGDSALYLCASRPLAGAHTGELFFGEGSRLTVL.

The chain carries TRBV27 and TRBJ2-1, with TRBD2 matching over 14 bases. This CDR3 is 15 amino acids long. Per germline, CDR1 MNHEY and CDR2 SMNVEV (reference sequence). V was clipped by 5 bases and J by 10 bases; unmatched bases: 7. DNA for the CDR3: TGTGCCAGCAGTCCCGGGACTAGCGGGGGATGGGAGCAGTTCTTC. The encoded protein is CASSPGTSGGWEQFF.

V usage is TRBV6-2 or TRBV6-3 and J usage is TRBJ1-2; D gene ambiguous. Germline V gene lookup returns CDR1 MNHEY and CDR2 SVGEGT. Trimming left V 6 bases short and J 2 bases short, with 16 bases between. CDR3 length: 15 amino acids. The CDR3 here is CASSPVDGLNYGYTF. In nucleotides, the CDR3 is TGTGCCAGCAGCCCCGTGGACGGACTAAACTATGGCTACACCTTC.

The chain links TRBV4-3 to TRBJ1-2; 9 bases match TRBD1. With V trimmed by 1 base and J by 1 base, 7 bases remained unmatched. CDR1 is LGHNA, CDR2 YSLEER, per germline. The CDR3 runs to 17 residues. The CDR3: CASSQGRQGVGNYGYTF. CDR3 coding DNA: TGCGCCAGCAGCCAAGGAAGACAGGGGGTGGGTAACTATGGCTACACCTTC.

The V gene is TRBV10-3, the J gene TRBJ2-1; 8 bases are shared with TRBD2. The CDR3 is 12 amino acids. The junction had 10 bases not matched to a gene; V was cut back by 6 bases and J by 15 bases. The germline gives CDR1 ENHRY, CDR2 SYGVKD. The CDR3 here is CAIRDTTGGRFF. In nucleotides, the CDR3 is TGTGCCATCAGAGATACGACGGGGGGGCGGTTCTTC.

The chain is built from TRBV11-2 and TRBJ2-5; no definite D call. V shed 1 base and J shed 2 bases, with 14 bases lying between them. The CDR3 runs to 16 residues. From germline, CDR1 is SGHAT and CDR2 FQNNGV. CDR3 nucleotide sequence: TGTGCCAGCAGCTTAGTGGCCCGGAGCTGGCAAGAGACCCAGTACTTC. It specifies CASSLVARSWQETQYF.